This TCR beta chain was identified in a study of post-analysis software for immune sequencing data. Study observations and caveats: Five or six TRBV segments were significantly more frequent in patients than in controls. TRBV5-6, TRBV5-1 and TRBV20-1 were among these segments. F measure showed strong co-clustering of same-batch samples. For normalized Chao1 diversity, multiple sclerosis patients scored significantly lower than controls did.

This clonotype occurred once. The antigen is unknown. Unique-molecular-identifier-tagged TCR beta cDNA libraries were used. MiXCR, applied by TCRdb to the PCR reads, yields one record per CDR3 protein. The data show about 820,000 distinct CDR3 sequences, about 57% seen once. The CDR3 spans 13 residues. V dropped 2 bases and J dropped 10; count of bases not matched to a gene: 6. Germline V gene sequence: CDR1 SGHRS, CDR2 YFSETQ. The gene calls are TRBV5-1 and TRBJ2-1; 7 bases fit TRBD1. This sequence originates from a girl aged 10 to 17 with multiple sclerosis. Sequencing input: blood. The CDR3 sequence: CASSLNRDREQFF. CDR3 nucleotides: TGCGCCAGCAGCTTAAACCGGGACAGAGAGCAGTTCTTC.